This paragraph reports one TCR beta chain. Its antigen is unidentified. The data were produced by immunoSEQ multiplex PCR, yet TCRdb's version contains in-frame clones alone and is incomplete. This sample has 80,000 to 95,000 clones; just over 90% occur once, and the top ten carry around 5.8%. This CDR3 is built from 14 residues. Per germline, CDR1 SGHRS and CDR2 YFSETQ. J was trimmed by 3 bases and V by 4 bases; bases with no gene match: 5. The sample originates from a study of T cell responses to AZD1222 COVID-19 vaccine. Notes on the study in general: Recipients of AZD1222 seropositive at baseline numbered only 5 or 6. The CD4 TCRs associated with vaccination extended across spike and predominated at 160-218 and 743-854.

Second-dose recipients at about 4 or about 12 weeks were treated as one pooled group. This receptor was obtained from an adult who received the AZD1222 COVID-19 vaccine. The sample in question was peripheral blood, obtained 28 days after the second AZD1222 dose. V and J are TRBV5-1 and TRBJ2-7, with 9 bases aligning to TRBD1. CDR3 DNA: TGCGCCAGCAGCCAAGACAGGGGGAGCTACGAGCAGTACTTC. It translates to CASSQDRGSYEQYF.